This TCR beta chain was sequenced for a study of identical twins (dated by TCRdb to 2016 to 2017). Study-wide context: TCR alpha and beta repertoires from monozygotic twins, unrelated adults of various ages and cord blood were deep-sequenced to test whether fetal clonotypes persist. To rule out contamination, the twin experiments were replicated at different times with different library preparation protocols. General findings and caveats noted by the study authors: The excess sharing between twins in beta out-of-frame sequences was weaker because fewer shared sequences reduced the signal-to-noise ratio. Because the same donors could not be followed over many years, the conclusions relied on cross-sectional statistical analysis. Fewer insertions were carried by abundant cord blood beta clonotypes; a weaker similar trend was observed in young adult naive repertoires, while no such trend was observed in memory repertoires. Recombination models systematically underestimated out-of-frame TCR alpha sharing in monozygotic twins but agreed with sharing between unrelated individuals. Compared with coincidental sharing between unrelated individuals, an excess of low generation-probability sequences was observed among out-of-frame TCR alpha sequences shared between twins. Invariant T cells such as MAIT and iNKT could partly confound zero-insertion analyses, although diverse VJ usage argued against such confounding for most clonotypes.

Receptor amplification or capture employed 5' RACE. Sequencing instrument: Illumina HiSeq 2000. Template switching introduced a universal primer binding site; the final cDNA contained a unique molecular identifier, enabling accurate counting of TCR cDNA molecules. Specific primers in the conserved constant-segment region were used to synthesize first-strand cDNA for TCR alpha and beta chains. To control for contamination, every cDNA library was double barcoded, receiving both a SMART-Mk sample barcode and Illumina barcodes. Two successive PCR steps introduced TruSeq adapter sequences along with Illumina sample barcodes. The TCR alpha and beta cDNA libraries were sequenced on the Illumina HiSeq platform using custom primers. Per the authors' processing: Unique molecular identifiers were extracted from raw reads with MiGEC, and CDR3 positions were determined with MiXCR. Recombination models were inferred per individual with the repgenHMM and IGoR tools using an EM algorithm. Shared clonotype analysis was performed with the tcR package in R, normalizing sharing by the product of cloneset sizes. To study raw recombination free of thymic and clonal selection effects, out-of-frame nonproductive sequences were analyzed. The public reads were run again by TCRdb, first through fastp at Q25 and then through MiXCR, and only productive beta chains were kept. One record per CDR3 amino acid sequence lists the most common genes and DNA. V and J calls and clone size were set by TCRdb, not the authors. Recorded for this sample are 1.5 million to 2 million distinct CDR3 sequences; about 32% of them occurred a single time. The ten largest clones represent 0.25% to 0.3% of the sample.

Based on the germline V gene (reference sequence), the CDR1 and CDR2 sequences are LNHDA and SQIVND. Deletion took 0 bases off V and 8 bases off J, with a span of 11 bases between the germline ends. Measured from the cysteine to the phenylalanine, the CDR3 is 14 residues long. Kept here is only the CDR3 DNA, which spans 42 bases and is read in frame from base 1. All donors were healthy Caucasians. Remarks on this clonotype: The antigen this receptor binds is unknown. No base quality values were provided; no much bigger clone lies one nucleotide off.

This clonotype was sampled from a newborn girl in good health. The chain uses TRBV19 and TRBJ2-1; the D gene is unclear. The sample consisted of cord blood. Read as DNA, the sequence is TGTGCCAGTAGTATAGATCGCGACGGCCATGAGCAGTTCTTC. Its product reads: CASSIDRDGHEQFF.